This TCR beta chain came from a study of blood T cell repertoires in COVID-19. Study context: The United States, Italy and Spain supplied acute and convalescent COVID-19 samples. The cDNA or gDNA used as material had been derived from T cells, B-cell-depleted T cells, or PBMCs.

This clone has only a few counts. Study processing details: Nucleated cell counts were estimated from reference gene primer amplification. Profiled with immunoSEQ multiplex PCR; TCRdb holds only in-frame clones, not every one. That table supplies the V and J calls and clone size; D and trimming were determined from the DNA. The table has roughly 190,000 clones, about four fifths seen once. This receptor was identified in a man aged 45 to 65 with active or convalescent COVID-19. The specimen sequenced was peripheral blood.

For the CDR3, the DNA is TGTGCCAGCAGCCCGCGGGAGGGCAGTGGAGATGAGCAGTTCTTC. This sequence encodes CASSPREGSGDEQFF. The chain joins TRBV9 to TRBJ2-1; 9 bases are a match to TRBD2. The germline gives CDR1 SGDLS, CDR2 YYNGEE. J gave up 8 bases and V 4 bases, and 10 bases lay outside the gene matches. This CDR3 region has 15 residues.